A single TCR beta chain is shown here with its context. The antigen remains unidentified. This specimen belongs to a study of cytomegalovirus exposure and HLA in healthy donors. After removal of 1 base from V and 10 bases from J, the junction contained 5 bases not matched to a gene. CDR1 and CDR2 (germline): LGHNA, YSLEER. This CDR3 spans 13 amino acids. Both 60 Vbeta primers and 13 Jbeta primers went into the PCR. Assay: immunoSEQ multiplex PCR; the TCRdb copy retains only in-frame clones and omits some. Among 150,000 to 200,000 clones, 80% to 85% were seen once, and the ten largest hold approximately 1.8%. Notes on the study in general: Links to common viral pathogens appeared, in a later analysis, for several of the most significant clusters.

This TCR came from a human donor in good health. Sequencing was carried out using PBMCs. The chain joins TRBV4-3 to TRBJ1-1; 8 bases align to TRBD1. DNA of the CDR3: TGCGCCAGCAGCCAAGGCAGGGGGCTAGGAGCTTTCTTT. Protein sequence: CASSQGRGLGAFF.